This T cell receptor beta chain comes out of a study (dated by TCRdb to the mid-2010s). As to this clonotype: Its antigen is unknown. No base-level quality is on record; no much larger clone is a single base apart.

The protocol used for the library was RT-PCR. The sequencing machine was an Illumina MiSeq. Starting from the raw public reads, TCRdb applied fastp trimming at Q25, assembled clones with MiXCR and retained in-frame beta chains. All rows with the same CDR3 protein become a single entry with the most common DNA and genes. In all, the sample holds more than 550,000 distinct CDR3 sequences, and approximately 15% of those were seen once. The top ten clones comprise roughly 3.9% of the sample. Taken from cysteine to phenylalanine, the CDR3 has 15 residues. The read is trimmed to its CDR3 DNA, 45 bases read in frame from base 1. Based on the germline V gene, the CDR1 and CDR2 sequences are MNHEY and SVGEGT. V has 6 bases trimmed and J has 3 bases trimmed; junction bases matching no gene number 11.

The rearranged chain carries TRBV6-2 or TRBV6-3 and TRBJ2-7, with TRBD1 identical over 7 junction bases. Sequences were obtained from memory CD4+ T cells from blood. The source of this sequence is a female donor in good health, serving as a healthy control. This receptor has the CDR3 CASSDGDRVIYEQYF. Read as DNA, the sequence is TGTGCCAGCAGCGACGGAGACAGGGTGATCTACGAGCAGTACTTC.